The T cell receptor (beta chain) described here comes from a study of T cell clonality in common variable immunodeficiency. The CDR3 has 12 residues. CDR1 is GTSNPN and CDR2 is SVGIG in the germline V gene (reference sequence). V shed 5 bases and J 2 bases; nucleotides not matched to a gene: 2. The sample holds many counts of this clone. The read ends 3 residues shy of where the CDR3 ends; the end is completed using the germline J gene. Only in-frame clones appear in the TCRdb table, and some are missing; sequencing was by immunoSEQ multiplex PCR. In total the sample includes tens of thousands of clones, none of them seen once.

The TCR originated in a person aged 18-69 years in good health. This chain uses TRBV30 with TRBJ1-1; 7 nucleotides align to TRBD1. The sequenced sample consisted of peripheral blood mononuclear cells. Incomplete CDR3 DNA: TGTGCCTGGGGGACAGTTAACACTGAA. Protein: CAWGTVNTE. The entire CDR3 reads CAWGTVNTEAFF.